The 32 T cell receptor beta chains presented below share a single source sample, sequenced in a study of T cell responses to AZD1222 COVID-19 vaccine. TCRdb keeps only in-frame clones here, not all; method: immunoSEQ multiplex PCR. The data show over 70,000 clones, with roughly nine tenths seen just once and about 5.2% held by the top ten. The material was peripheral blood, obtained 28 days after the second AZD1222 dose. These receptors originate from an adult who received the AZD1222 COVID-19 vaccine.

This chain links TRBV6-1 with TRBJ2-6, with 8 bases identical to TRBD2. The ends lost 4 bases at V and 0 bases at J; junction bases unmatched: 5. This CDR3 is built from 17 residues. Germline V gene lookup returns CDR1 MNHNS and CDR2 SASEGT. The CDR3 DNA sequence: TGTGCCAGCAGTGTAACTAGCGGTGGCTCTGGGGCCAACGTCCTGACTTTC. Amino acids: CASSVTSGGSGANVLTF.

The chain recombines TRBV5-1 with TRBJ2-5; D may be TRBD1 or TRBD2 (6 bases each). Germline lookup yields CDR1 SGHRS and CDR2 YFSETQ. The CDR3 runs 16 residues. The V end was cut by 6 bases, the J end by 2 bases, with 20 bases between. The CDR3 here is CASNPEGGRGQETQYF. CDR3 nucleotides: TGCGCCAGCAACCCGGAGGGGGGACGGGGGCAAGAGACCCAGTACTTC.

Only a few counts were recorded for this clone. The chain carries TRBV4-3 and TRBJ1-2; 8 nucleotides agree with TRBD1. Germline V gene sequence: CDR1 LGHNA, CDR2 YSLEER. V shed 1 base and J 5 bases; nucleotides not matched to a gene: 6. This CDR3 comprises 15 residues. Written as DNA, the CDR3 is TGCGCCAGCAGCCAAGGACAGGGGCGTCTGTATGGCTACACCTTC. It specifies CASSQGQGRLYGYTF.

The V call is TRBV6-1, the J call TRBJ1-2; 7 bases line up with TRBD1. Germline V lookup: CDR1 MNHNS, CDR2 SASEGT. The CDR3 has 15 amino acids. V shed 2 bases and J 6 bases; nucleotides not matched to a gene: 9. CDR3 nucleotide sequence: TGTGCCAGCAGTGAACGACCCAGGGGGTTCGATGGCTACACCTTC. It specifies CASSERPRGFDGYTF.

The chain couples TRBV3-1 (or the pseudogene TRBV3-2) to TRBJ2-3; D might be TRBD2 (5 bases). The V end was cut by 0 bases, the J end by 2 bases, with 15 bases between. The CDR3 consists of 17 residues. CDR1 and CDR2 (germline): LGHDT, YNNKEL (reference sequence). The CDR3 spells CASSQDVRWEITDTQYF. The CDR3 DNA sequence: TGTGCCAGCAGCCAAGATGTCAGGTGGGAGATCACAGATACGCAGTATTTT.

CDR3 in DNA: TGTGCCAGCAGCATAATAGCGGGGGTATACGAGCAGTACTTC. Translating it yields CASSIIAGVYEQYF. The J gene is TRBJ2-7, the V gene TRBV7-8; 9 nucleotides match TRBD2. Unmatched junction bases numbered 6, after V lost 5 bases and J lost 4 bases. Germline V gene lookup returns CDR1 SGHVS and CDR2 FQNEAQ. The CDR3 extends over 14 amino acids.

The chain combines TRBV29-1 with TRBJ1-1; the D is unclear. Trimming stripped 4 bases from V and 0 bases from J, with 6 bases between. Per germline, CDR1 SQVTM and CDR2 ANQGSEA. This CDR3 is 12 amino acids long. The CDR3 nucleotides read TGCAGCGTTGGCCTGGTGAACACTGAAGCTTTCTTT. This translates into CSVGLVNTEAFF.

The rearrangement uses TRBV12-5 and TRBJ2-6; 9 bases agree with TRBD1. CDR3 length equals 23 residues. Germline V gene data show CDR1 as LGHNT and CDR2 as FRNRAP. J lost 0 bases, V lost 0 bases, and 18 bases had no gene match. CDR3 residues: CASGLVMGTGNFSARSGANVLTF. The CDR3 nucleotides are TGTGCTAGTGGTTTGGTAATGGGGACAGGGAATTTTAGTGCCCGCTCTGGGGCCAACGTCCTGACTTTC.

This rearrangement joins TRBV9 to TRBJ1-5; possible D gene TRBD1, 5 bases. This CDR3 region has 14 residues. The V gene's germline CDR1 is SGDLS and CDR2 YYNGEE. Deletions cut 4 bases from V and 7 bases from J, with 15 bases between. Here the CDR3 DNA reads TGTGCCAGCAGCAACCAGGGAGCGGGACAGCCCCAGCATTTT. It codes for CASSNQGAGQPQHF.

J is TRBJ2-5 and V is TRBV11-2, with D unresolved. Germline CDR1 reads SGHAT; CDR2 reads FQNNGV. Trimming shortened V by 0 bases and J by 1 base, and 9 bases separated the two germline ends. The CDR3 is 15 residues long. The CDR3 is CASSLEWAFQETQYF. In nucleotides, the CDR3 is TGTGCCAGCAGCTTAGAATGGGCCTTCCAAGAGACCCAGTACTTC. Full variable domain (remainder filled in from reference TRBV11-2 and TRBJ2-5): EAGVAQSPRYKIIEKRQSVAFWCNPISGHATLYWYQQILGQGPKLLIQFQNNGVVDDSQLPKDRFSAERLKGVDSTLKIQPAKLEDSAVYLCASSLEWAFQETQYFGPGTRLLVL.

Here the CDR3 DNA reads TGTGCCAGCAGCTTAGCCAGGGAGGGCTACGAGCAGTACTTC. This gives the protein CASSLAREGYEQYF. V usage is TRBV11-2 and J usage is TRBJ2-7, with 7 bases identical to TRBD2. CDR1 is SGHAT, CDR2 FQNNGV, per germline. The CDR3 has 14 amino acids. With 1 base clipped from V and 3 bases from J, the junction kept 3 bases outside the gene matches.

The J gene is TRBJ1-2, the V gene TRBV2, with D uncertain. This CDR3 comprises 11 residues. V shed 10 bases and J shed 3 bases, with 9 bases lying between them. Germline-derived CDR1 and CDR2 are SNHLY and FYNNEI. This CDR3 reads CATEPHYGYTF. CDR3 DNA: TGTGCCACAGAGCCACACTATGGCTACACCTTC. The complete variable domain, with remaining parts taken from reference TRBV2 and TRBJ1-2, reads EPEVTQTPSHQVTQMGQEVILRCVPISNHLYFYWYRQILGQKVEFLVSFYNNEISEKSEIFDDQFSVERPDGSNFTLKIRSTKLEDSAMYFCATEPHYGYTFGSGTRLTVV.

This rearrangement joins TRBV18 to TRBJ1-5; a weak D match, TRBD1 (6 bases). Germline CDR1 and CDR2: KGHSH and LQKENI. Deletions cut 5 bases from V and 7 bases from J, with 15 bases between. The CDR3 consists of 14 residues. CDR3 loop: CASSWEGGEQPQHF. CDR3 sequence (DNA): TGTGCCAGCTCATGGGAGGGGGGAGAACAGCCCCAGCATTTT.

CDR3 coding DNA: TGTGCCAGAAGCTGGGACCGACATGGGGACGAGCAGTACGTC. Translation: CARSWDRHGDEQYV. The V and J genes are TRBV5-3 and TRBJ2-7; D could derive from TRBD1 or TRBD2 (5 bases each). TRBV5-3 is labeled an ORF, and its function is uncertain. The CDR3 contains 14 residues. V gave up 3 bases and J gave up 5 bases, with 15 bases separating them.

This sequence joins TRBV28 and TRBJ1-1, with 7 nucleotides matching TRBD1. Germline CDR1 is MDHEN and CDR2 is SYDVKM. CDR3 size: 14 residues. V shed 8 bases and J 4 bases; nucleotides not matched to a gene: 10. The CDR3 spells CASGATGRSTEAFF. The CDR3, as DNA: TGTGCCAGCGGGGCGACAGGGAGAAGCACTGAAGCTTTCTTT. Drawing the rest from reference TRBV28 and TRBJ1-1, the complete variable domain is DVKVTQSSRYLVKRTGEKVFLECVQDMDHENMFWYRQDPGLGLRLIYFSYDVKMKEKGDIPEGYSVSREKKERFSLILESASTNQTSMYLCASGATGRSTEAFFGQGTRLTVV.

The chain combines TRBV3-1 (or the pseudogene TRBV3-2) with TRBJ2-2; 12 bases are shared with TRBD2. Trimming took 5 bases from V and 5 from J; bases not matched to a gene: 9. This CDR3 comprises 17 residues. The germline CDR1 and CDR2 sequences are LGHDT and YNNKEL (reference sequence). This CDR3 reads CASSRPGTSGLTGELFF. CDR3 sequence (DNA): TGTGCCAGCAGCAGGCCCGGGACTAGCGGGCTGACCGGGGAGCTGTTTTTT.

This clone was counted a single time. V is TRBV5-1 and J is TRBJ1-2; D is unresolved. V lost 6 bases, J lost 6 bases, and 9 bases lay in between. Germline V gene sequence: CDR1 SGHRS, CDR2 YFSETQ. This CDR3 has 11 residues. The CDR3 reads CASTTGDGYTF. CDR3 DNA: TGCGCCAGCACCACCGGAGATGGCTACACCTTC.

The chain employs TRBV5-1 and TRBJ1-1, with D perhaps TRBD1 (5 bases). Germline V gene lookup returns CDR1 SGHRS and CDR2 YFSETQ. V was shortened by 0 bases and J by 8 bases, with 17 bases between the two germline ends. The CDR3 totals 15 residues. CDR3 bases: TGCGCCAGCAGCTTGGGTTCTGTCCTGCGGGACGAAGCTTTCTTT. This sequence encodes CASSLGSVLRDEAFF.

The V gene is TRBV2, the J gene TRBJ1-2; perhaps TRBD1 as D (5 bases). This CDR3 region has 17 residues. Germline CDR1 SNHLY, CDR2 FYNNEI. V lost 0 bases to trimming and J lost 6 bases, with 20 bases between them. In DNA form, the CDR3 reads TGTGCCAGCAGTGAAGCCGCCTCGGGACGGCTGTGGGATGGCTACACCTTC. Its translation is CASSEAASGRLWDGYTF. Combining the CDR3 with reference TRBV2 and TRBJ1-2 gives the whole variable domain EPEVTQTPSHQVTQMGQEVILRCVPISNHLYFYWYRQILGQKVEFLVSFYNNEISEKSEIFDDQFSVERPDGSNFTLKIRSTKLEDSAMYFCASSEAASGRLWDGYTFGSGTRLTVV.

The rearrangement links TRBV30 to TRBJ2-5, with a possible D match to TRBD1 (5 bases). Deletions cut 3 bases from V and 0 bases from J, with 8 bases between. Per germline, CDR1 GTSNPN and CDR2 SVGIG (reference sequence). The CDR3 covers 13 residues. The CDR3 is CAWSRDYQETQYF. The DNA for the CDR3 is TGTGCCTGGAGCAGGGATTACCAAGAGACCCAGTACTTC.

The rearrangement uses TRBV6-5 and TRBJ2-2; D is unclear. The germline V gene encodes CDR1 MNHEY and CDR2 SVGAGI. The CDR3 has 15 residues. V gave up 2 bases and J gave up 6 bases, with 13 bases separating them. CDR3 nucleotides: TGTGCCAGCAGTTACAGAAGCTGGGAATCCGGGGAGCTGTTTTTT. Encoded protein: CASSYRSWESGELFF.

The chain couples TRBV6-5 to TRBJ2-1; 8 nucleotides line up with TRBD2. V trimming: 5 bases; J trimming: 5 bases; junction bases outside the gene matches: 8. In germline, CDR1 is MNHEY, CDR2 SVGAGI. The CDR3 sequence is 15 residues long. The CDR3 nucleotides read TGTGCCAGCAGTCGGTCCGGGGGGGTACACAATGAGCAGTTCTTC. This translates into CASSRSGGVHNEQFF.

The chain recombines TRBV10-1 with TRBJ1-6; 7 nucleotides align to TRBD1. Germline lookup yields CDR1 WNHNN and CDR2 SYGVQD (reference sequence). CDR3 size: 14 residues. The J segment lost 9 bases and the V segment lost 2 bases, leaving 4 bases of the junction unmatched. CDR3: CASSETSGGSPLHF. The CDR3 DNA is TGCGCCAGCAGTGAGACGTCAGGGGGTTCACCCCTCCACTTT.

V usage is TRBV23-1 and J usage is TRBJ1-1; maybe TRBD1 (5 bases). Being an ORF, TRBV23-1 has a function that is uncertain. The CDR3 sequence is 18 residues long. The ends were cut back, 9 bases at V and 0 bases at J, with 26 bases in the middle. The DNA for the CDR3 is TGCGCCAGGCCAAAAGCGGGGCACCCGAAAGAGATGAACACTGAAGCTTTCTTT. Translating it yields CARPKAGHPKEMNTEAFF.

The V gene is TRBV19, the J gene TRBJ1-3; D unclear. V shed 3 bases and J shed 0 bases, with 9 bases lying between them. The CDR3 spans 15 residues. Germline CDR1 reads LNHDA; CDR2 reads SQIVND (reference sequence). The CDR3 bases are TGTGCCAGTAGTATTGCTGGCAGCTCTGGAAACACCATATATTTT. Translation: CASSIAGSSGNTIYF. Complete variable domain (other parts from reference TRBV19 and TRBJ1-3): DGGITQSPKYLFRKEGQNVTLSCEQNLNHDAMYWYRQDPGQGLRLIYYSQIVNDFQKGDIAEGYSVSREKKESFPLTVTSAQKNPTAFYLCASSIAGSSGNTIYFGEGSWLTVV.

This clone was recorded only once. The V call is TRBV18, the J call TRBJ2-7; D is unresolved. CDR3 length: 13 amino acids. The V and J ends lost 0 bases and 1 base respectively, with 4 bases between them. The germline CDR1 and CDR2 sequences are KGHSH and LQKENI. The CDR3 DNA sequence: TGTGCCAGCTCACCACCAGGGTCCTACGAGCAGTACGTC. Amino acids: CASSPPGSYEQYV.

V is TRBV7-6 and J is TRBJ1-4; possible D gene TRBD1, 5 bases. Germline loops: CDR1 SGHVS, CDR2 FNYEAQ. The CDR3 loop spans 19 amino acids. V shed 0 bases and J shed 8 bases, with 25 bases lying between them. CDR3 protein: CASSLALKQASLFTEKLFF. CDR3 DNA sequence: TGTGCCAGCAGCTTAGCGTTAAAACAGGCCTCGTTATTTACGGAAAAACTGTTTTTT.

V gene TRBV6-5 combines with J gene TRBJ1-3, with a weak D call TRBD1 (5 bases). V was shortened by 7 bases and J by 2 bases, with 15 bases between the two germline ends. Germline loops: CDR1 MNHEY, CDR2 SVGAGI. This CDR3 is 15 amino acids long. CDR3 region: CASKSPGKAGNTIYF. CDR3 nucleotide sequence: TGTGCCAGCAAAAGTCCAGGGAAGGCTGGAAACACCATATATTTT.

The chain links TRBV11-2 to TRBJ1-1; D remains unclear. This CDR3 region has 13 residues. CDR1 and CDR2 from the germline V gene are SGHAT and FQNNGV. Trimming took 0 bases from V and 3 from J, leaving 5 bases between them. DNA of the CDR3: TGTGCCAGCAGCTTAGATCGGGACACTGAAGCTTTCTTT. This encodes CASSLDRDTEAFF.

The chain joins TRBV10-3 to TRBJ1-1, with D perhaps matching TRBD1 (5 bases). The CDR3 spans 15 residues. CDR1 ENHRY and CDR2 SYGVKD come from the germline V gene. Trimming pared 4 bases from V and 1 base from J, leaving 13 bases between. CDR3 residues: CAISGGPGPNTEAFF. For the CDR3, the DNA is TGTGCCATCAGTGGCGGGCCAGGGCCGAACACTGAAGCTTTCTTT.

This clone was found once. V usage is TRBV19 and J usage is TRBJ1-5; D remains ambiguous. This CDR3 is built from 16 residues. The ends were cut back, 10 bases at V and 2 bases at J, with 21 bases in the middle. Looked up from germline, CDR1 is LNHDA and CDR2 is SQIVND (reference sequence). The CDR3 reads CATDTSRFFRNQPQHF. In DNA form, the CDR3 reads TGTGCCACCGACACAAGCCGGTTTTTCCGCAATCAGCCCCAGCATTTT.

The genes are TRBV27 and TRBJ2-7, with a possible D match to TRBD2 (5 bases). The CDR3 consists of 14 residues. The germline gives CDR1 MNHEY, CDR2 SMNVEV (reference sequence). The V end lost 0 bases, the J end lost 3 bases, and 9 bases lay between the germline ends. CDR3 region: CASSLSQRIYEQYF. The CDR3 nucleotides are TGTGCCAGCAGTTTATCTCAGCGGATCTACGAGCAGTACTTC.